One and the same sample provided the 3 T cell receptor beta chains below, sequenced in a study of OX40 agonist ivuxolimab in advanced cancers. Assay used: immunoSEQ multiplex PCR; TCRdb lists only in-frame clones, some missing. Among approximately 80,000 clones listed, more than 85% were seen once. The specimen comprised CD4+ or CD8+ T cells sorted from blood, sampled in a trial of the OX40 agonist ivuxolimab. The receptors were sampled from an adult with an advanced solid tumor such as melanoma, head and neck, liver or kidney cancer.

The CDR3 region has the DNA TGCGCCAGCAGCCCCCATAAGACGACAGGGAACACCGGGGAGCTGTTTTTT. This translates into CASSPHKTTGNTGELFF. The rearrangement joins TRBV5-1 to TRBJ2-2, with D possibly being TRBD1 (6 bases). The germline V gene has CDR1 SGHRS and CDR2 YFSETQ. This CDR3 spans 17 amino acids. Trimming removed 4 bases at V and 1 base at J, with 17 bases between.

The chain links TRBV6-5 to TRBJ2-5; D gene uncertain. Trimming stripped 6 bases from V and 3 bases from J, with 5 bases between. The V gene's germline CDR1 is MNHEY and CDR2 SVGAGI. CDR3 size: 11 residues. In nucleotides, the CDR3 is TGTGCCAGCAGCCGTAAAGAGACCCAGTACTTC. Protein product: CASSRKETQYF.

The chain uses TRBV19 and TRBJ2-7; D remains unclear. This CDR3 comprises 13 residues. V was pared by 0 bases and J by 1 base, with 4 bases between. From germline, CDR1 is LNHDA and CDR2 SQIVND (reference sequence). For the CDR3, the DNA is TGTGCCAGTAGTATAGACAAGTCCTACGAGCAGTACTTC. Its protein product is CASSIDKSYEQYF. Drawing the rest from reference TRBV19 and TRBJ2-7, the complete variable domain is DGGITQSPKYLFRKEGQNVTLSCEQNLNHDAMYWYRQDPGQGLRLIYYSQIVNDFQKGDIAEGYSVSREKKESFPLTVTSAQKNPTAFYLCASSIDKSYEQYFGPGTRLTVT.